This entry lists 15 T cell receptor beta chains sequenced from one sample in a study of cytomegalovirus exposure and HLA in healthy donors. This PCR relied on a set of 60 Vbeta primers and 13 Jbeta primers. Sequencing used immunoSEQ multiplex PCR; TCRdb keeps in-frame clones, though not all of them. The sample consists of 100,000 or so clones, roughly 84% of them appearing once. The specimen was PBMCs. Receptors originate from a woman aged 18 to 35 in good health and CMV-seronegative.

This chain uses TRBV5-6 with TRBJ1-4, with a possible D match to TRBD1 (6 bases). There are 13 residues in the CDR3. Trimming cost V 3 bases and J 4 bases, with 7 bases left between them. CDR1 is SGHDT and CDR2 is YYEEEE in the germline V gene. The CDR3 nucleotides read TGTGCCAGCAGCTCAGGGGTTAATGAAAAACTGTTTTTT. This gives the protein CASSSGVNEKLFF.

On this clone: Other DNA sequences of this sample code for an identical CDR3. The chain uses TRBV29-1 and TRBJ2-1; 8 bases are shared with TRBD1. V was clipped by 6 bases and J by 7 bases; unmatched bases: 11. Germline CDR1 reads SQVTM; CDR2 reads ANQGSEA. The CDR3 is made up of 14 amino acids. The chain's CDR3 is CSVPTGDVRNEQFF. Written as DNA, the CDR3 is TGCAGCGTCCCGACAGGGGACGTAAGGAATGAGCAGTTCTTC.

CDR3 DNA: TGTGCCAGCAGCTTACGGGACAGGGTGGAGCCCCAGCATTTT. This encodes CASSLRDRVEPQHF. The chain recombines TRBV7-6 with TRBJ1-5; 9 bases line up with TRBD1. From germline, CDR1 is SGHVS and CDR2 FNYEAQ. The junction had 4 bases not matched to a gene; V was cut back by 2 bases and J by 8 bases. The CDR3 extends over 14 amino acids.

The rearrangement joins TRBV10-3 to TRBJ2-1; D gene uncertain. The V and J ends lost 4 bases and 8 bases respectively, with 12 bases between them. The CDR3 runs to 13 residues. The germline V gene encodes CDR1 ENHRY and CDR2 SYGVKD. The CDR3 protein is CAISGATGDEQFF. The DNA of the CDR3 is TGTGCCATCAGTGGGGCGACCGGCGATGAGCAGTTCTTC.

The CDR3, as DNA: TGCACCAGCAGACCGAGGGGGGCGCCTAGCGGGAGAGGGGGGAATGAGCAGTTCTTC. It codes for CTSRPRGAPSGRGGNEQFF. The chain carries TRBV1 and TRBJ2-1; no DNA check was done on the table's D call, TRBD2. TRBV1 is a documented pseudogene. CDR3 length: 19 residues.

The CDR3, as DNA: TGTGCCAGCAGCTTACGTCCAACTAATGAAAAACTGTTTTTT. Translation gives CASSLRPTNEKLFF. V and J are TRBV7-8 and TRBJ1-4; D is unclear. Germline V gives CDR1 SGHVS, CDR2 FQNEAQ. This CDR3 comprises 14 residues. V gave up 2 bases and J gave up 0 bases, with 4 bases separating them. The variable domain in full, completed from reference TRBV7-8 and TRBJ1-4, reads GAGVSQSPRYKVAKRGQDVALRCDPISGHVSLFWYQQALGQGPEFLTYFQNEAQLDKSGLPSDRFFAERPEGSVSTLKIQRTQQEDSAVYLCASSLRPTNEKLFFGSGTQLSVL.

This clone was recorded once. The chain links TRBV4-2 to TRBJ2-4; 8 bases agree with TRBD2. The V gene end was trimmed by 0 bases and the J gene end by 5 bases; junction bases not matched to a gene: 12. CDR1 and CDR2 from the germline V gene are LGHNA and YNFKEQ. CDR3 size: 18 residues. The CDR3 DNA is TGTGCCAGCAGCCAAGACCCGGCGGGCAGCGGGAGTGAAAACATTCAGTACTTC. Residues: CASSQDPAGSGSENIQYF.

The chain couples TRBV7-9 to TRBJ2-5, with D unclear. Germline V gene sequence: CDR1 SEHNR, CDR2 FQNEAQ (reference sequence). The CDR3 is made up of 12 amino acids. V lost 5 bases and J 4 bases, leaving 8 bases between the germline ends. CDR3 in amino acids: CASSLDGETQYF. DNA of the CDR3: TGTGCCAGCAGCCTAGACGGAGAGACCCAGTACTTC.

The rearrangement links TRBV5-1 to TRBJ2-2; 11 bases are a match to TRBD1. The ends lost 2 bases at V and 5 bases at J; junction bases unmatched: 5. The length of the CDR3 is 16 residues. Germline CDR1 is SGHRS and CDR2 is YFSETQ. For the CDR3, the DNA is TGCGCCAGCAGCTTCAGGACAGGGGGCCTGACCGGGGAGCTGTTTTTT. Amino acid sequence: CASSFRTGGLTGELFF.

The J gene is TRBJ2-3, the V gene TRBV18; perhaps TRBD1 as D (6 bases). Germline V gene sequence: CDR1 KGHSH, CDR2 LQKENI. This CDR3 has 15 amino acids. V was pared by 1 base and J by 6 bases, with 14 bases between. CDR3 sequence (DNA): TGTGCCAGCTCACCACAAACAGGGCAGATGGATACGCAGTATTTT. It yields the protein CASSPQTGQMDTQYF.

The rearrangement uses TRBV9 and TRBJ1-2, with no clear D. The V end lost 3 bases, the J end lost 5 bases, and 8 bases lay between the germline ends. Germline CDR1 is SGDLS and CDR2 is YYNGEE. The CDR3 length is 12 residues. CDR3 DNA: TGTGCCAGCAGCGGCTTACAATATGGCTACACCTTC. This translates into CASSGLQYGYTF.

The chain employs TRBV7-7 and TRBJ2-5, with D possibly being TRBD1 (5 bases). The germline V gene has CDR1 SSHAT and CDR2 FNYEAQ (reference sequence). V dropped 0 bases and J dropped 1 base, with 12 bases sitting between them. The CDR3 has 16 amino acids. The CDR3 sequence is CASSLAQGNPQETQYF. The CDR3, as DNA: TGTGCCAGCAGCTTAGCTCAGGGTAATCCCCAAGAGACCCAGTACTTC.

The rearrangement joins TRBV7-2 to TRBJ1-2; D might be TRBD1 (5 bases). This CDR3 spans 16 amino acids. With 1 base removed from V and 7 bases from J, the gap between germline ends came to 19 bases. Germline CDR1 SGHTA, CDR2 FQGNSA. CDR3 sequence: CASSLGWEGKTVGYTF. DNA for the CDR3: TGTGCCAGCAGCTTAGGATGGGAGGGGAAAACGGTTGGCTACACCTTC.

The V and J genes are TRBV15 and TRBJ2-5; D is perhaps TRBD2 (6 bases). Between the trimmed V and J ends, which lost 0 bases and 1 base, there was a span of 18 bases. This CDR3 is 18 amino acids long. CDR1 and CDR2 from the germline V gene are LNHNV and YYDKDF (reference sequence). CDR3 region: CATSRDWGTATFQETQYF. For the CDR3, the DNA is TGTGCCACCAGCAGAGATTGGGGGACTGCCACATTCCAAGAGACCCAGTACTTC.

This chain uses TRBV19 with TRBJ2-1, with 9 bases that match TRBD1. This CDR3 is 14 amino acids long. Germline V gene lookup returns CDR1 LNHDA and CDR2 SQIVND (reference sequence). With 3 bases clipped from V and 6 bases from J, the junction kept 3 bases outside the gene matches. CDR3 loop: CASSMTGGSNEQFF. The CDR3 nucleotides are TGTGCCAGTAGTATGACAGGGGGTTCCAATGAGCAGTTCTTC.